The entry below gives a single T cell receptor beta chain sequence along with its context. The CDR3 length is 13 residues. V dropped 11 bases and J dropped 4 bases, with 12 bases sitting between them. The germline V gene has CDR1 ENHRY and CDR2 SYGVKD. Enrollees, roughly 18 to 90 years old, lived in 24 US areas. Clinical history as reported by participants underpinned cohort assignment. Original handling: Amplification from reference gene primers served as the basis for estimated nucleated cell counts. Method: immunoSEQ multiplex PCR; TCRdb's copy keeps in-frame clones and lacks some. The V and J calls and the clone size are those of that table, but D and trimming were determined from the DNA. The data show more than 200,000 clones, roughly 85% seen once. This record comes from a study of blood T cell repertoires in COVID-19. Study-level background: Nucleic acid was either cDNA or gDNA, and it came from T cells, B-cell-depleted T cells, or PBMCs.

The sequenced material came from PBMCs or T cells enriched from blood (not recorded which). The clonotype comes from a man aged 25 to 40 who had recovered from COVID-19. The gene calls are TRBV10-3 and TRBJ1-6, with D unresolved. In nucleotides, the CDR3 is TGTGCCGGCGGAGTGGAGTATAATTCACCCCTCCACTTT. Translation gives CAGGVEYNSPLHF.